Shown below are 4 T cell receptor beta chains from a single sample sequenced in a study of OX40 agonist ivuxolimab in advanced cancers. Here immunoSEQ multiplex PCR was the method, and the copy in TCRdb shows in-frame clones only, minus some. The profile shows around 36,000 clones, roughly 87% of them singletons. This specimen was CD4+ or CD8+ T cells sorted from blood, taken in a trial of the OX40 agonist ivuxolimab. The receptors here all came from an adult with an advanced solid tumor such as melanoma, head and neck, liver or kidney cancer.

This clone was seen only a few times. The chain has TRBV4-3 and TRBJ1-4; D perhaps matches TRBD1 (5 bases). Per the germline V gene, CDR1 is LGHNA and CDR2 is YSLEER. This CDR3 contains 14 residues. With 2 bases removed from V and 8 bases from J, the gap between germline ends came to 12 bases. CDR3 sequence (DNA): TGCGCCAGCAGCCAATGGGGCACCTCGGAAAAACTGTTTTTT. Translation gives CASSQWGTSEKLFF.

The chain couples TRBV14 to TRBJ1-2, with 8 bases that match TRBD1. This CDR3 contains 15 residues. V lost 0 bases, J lost 5 bases, and 5 bases stayed unmatched. Germline V lookup: CDR1 SGHDN, CDR2 FVKESK. The CDR3 region has the DNA TGTGCCAGCAGCCAAGATCTTACAGGGGGGTATGGCTACACCTTC. It encodes CASSQDLTGGYGYTF.

V is TRBV4-1 and J is TRBJ2-1, with 8 nucleotides matching TRBD2. The CDR3 is 16 amino acids. CDR1 is MGHRA, CDR2 YSYEKL, per germline. J lost 6 bases, V lost 3 bases, and 10 bases had no gene match. The CDR3 here is CASSHLAGRDPNEQFF. CDR3 bases: TGCGCCAGCAGCCACTTAGCGGGGAGGGATCCCAATGAGCAGTTCTTC.

The chain recombines TRBV19 with TRBJ1-6; D unclear. Germline CDR1 reads LNHDA; CDR2 reads SQIVND (reference sequence). The V end was cut by 11 bases, the J end by 2 bases, with 16 bases between. CDR3 length: 15 amino acids. DNA for the CDR3: TGTGCCTCCCAAGCCGAGGGAGCCTATAATTCACCCCTCCACTTT. It yields the protein CASQAEGAYNSPLHF.